The 14 T cell receptor beta chains in this list originate from one sample, sequenced in a study of CD8 T cells in Susac syndrome. Random-hexamer reverse transcription was applied to roughly 0.5 to 1 ug RNA. Using its own MiXCR run on the immunoSEQ multiplex PCR reads, TCRdb lists one record per CDR3 protein. The sample yields under 200,000 distinct CDR3 sequences, 94% seen once. Source material: CD4+ T cells from PBMCs. These receptors came from a human donor with Susac syndrome.

J is TRBJ1-1 and V is TRBV5-1; 8 bases are a match to TRBD1. CDR1 and CDR2 from the germline V gene are SGHRS and YFSETQ. CDR3 size: 16 residues. The J segment lost 3 bases and the V segment lost 2 bases, leaving 9 bases of the junction unmatched. CDR3 nucleotide sequence: TGCGCCAGCAGCTTCGTCCGGGACAGGAGTTACACTGAAGCTTTCTTT. This codes for CASSFVRDRSYTEAFF. Complete variable domain (other parts from reference TRBV5-1 and TRBJ1-1): KAGVTQTPRYLIKTRGQQVTLSCSPISGHRSVSWYQQTPGQGLQFLFEYFSETQRNKGNFPGRFSGRQFSNSRSEMNVSTLELGDSALYLCASSFVRDRSYTEAFFGQGTRLTVV.

As DNA, the CDR3 is TGTGCCAGTACAGGGGGTTACAATGAGCAGTTCTTC. Protein: CASTGGYNEQFF. This chain connects TRBV12-3 or TRBV12-4 to TRBJ2-1; 8 nucleotides match TRBD1. This CDR3 contains 12 residues. J lost 4 bases, V lost 9 bases, and 2 bases had no gene match.

The V and J genes are TRBV5-6 and TRBJ1-5; D is unresolved. Germline V gives CDR1 SGHDT, CDR2 YYEEEE. This CDR3 is 17 amino acids long. The ends were cut back, 4 bases at V and 1 base at J, with 18 bases in the middle. Here the CDR3 reads CASSLGMGRESNQPQHF. DNA for the CDR3: TGTGCCAGCAGCCTAGGAATGGGGAGGGAGAGCAATCAGCCCCAGCATTTT.

The chain links TRBV29-1 to TRBJ2-1, with D tentatively TRBD2 (5 bases). This CDR3 spans 14 amino acids. Germline V gene sequence: CDR1 SQVTM, CDR2 ANQGSEA. CDR3 sequence reads: CRELDTQSYNEQFF. The CDR3 DNA sequence: TGCAGAGAACTAGACACCCAAAGCTACAATGAGCAGTTCTTC.

This clonotype was seen more than once but under ten times. The chain employs TRBV20-1 and TRBJ2-3; D is ambiguous. The germline V and J ends were trimmed by 5 bases and 0 bases, with 6 bases remaining between them. Germline V gives CDR1 DFQATT, CDR2 SNEGSKA (reference sequence). The CDR3 sequence is 12 residues long. The CDR3 loop reads CSAAGSTDTQYF. CDR3 DNA: TGCAGTGCTGCCGGGAGCACAGATACGCAGTATTTT.

The rearrangement joins TRBV27 to TRBJ1-2; the D is unclear. The V and J ends lost 5 bases and 4 bases respectively, with 17 bases between them. Germline loops: CDR1 MNHEY, CDR2 SMNVEV (reference sequence). The CDR3 covers 15 residues. CDR3 in amino acids: CASSPTNTPLYGYTF. DNA for the CDR3: TGTGCCAGCAGTCCGACAAATACCCCTCTCTATGGCTACACCTTC.

The rearrangement links TRBV3-1 to TRBJ1-1; 9 bases fit TRBD1. The germline gives CDR1 LGHDT, CDR2 YNNKEL (reference sequence). The CDR3 consists of 14 residues. Unmatched junction bases numbered 6, after V lost 3 bases and J lost 7 bases. The CDR3 region has the DNA TGTGCCAGCAGCCACCTACAGGGGGCTGTTGAAGCTTTCTTT. It yields the protein CASSHLQGAVEAFF.

This chain connects TRBV4-2 to TRBJ1-2; D is unresolved. Germline V gives CDR1 LGHNA, CDR2 YNFKEQ. Trimming removed 0 bases at V and 1 base at J, with 12 bases between. This CDR3 is built from 16 residues. The CDR3 sequence is CASSQDLGLINYGYTF. The CDR3 DNA is TGTGCCAGCAGCCAAGATCTAGGTCTTATTAACTATGGCTACACCTTC.

This clonotype was seen only once. CDR3 nucleotides: TGTGCCAGCACTCGCACAGATACGCAGTATTTT. Its protein is CASTRTDTQYF. V is TRBV12-3 or TRBV12-4 and J is TRBJ2-3; D call uncertain. V was cut by 7 bases and J by 1 base, with 3 bases left in between. This CDR3 is 11 amino acids long.

CDR3 residues: CASSPDGYNSPLHF. CDR3 DNA sequence: TGTGCCAGCAGCCCGGACGGATATAATTCACCCCTCCACTTT. This chain links TRBV11-2 with TRBJ1-6; D ambiguous. The CDR3 sequence is 14 residues long. Germline values: CDR1 SGHAT, CDR2 FQNNGV. V dropped 5 bases and J dropped 4 bases, with 9 bases sitting between them.

This sequence joins TRBV7-9 and TRBJ1-3, with TRBD1 as a possible D gene (5 bases). The V gene lost 3 bases and the J gene lost 4 bases, with 13 bases spanning the gap. CDR3 length equals 15 residues. Germline V lookup: CDR1 SEHNR, CDR2 FQNEAQ (reference sequence). CDR3 coding DNA: TGTGCCAGCAGCTTCCCGACAGTGGGGGGAAACACCATATATTTT. It is translated as CASSFPTVGGNTIYF.

V is TRBV18 and J is TRBJ1-1, with D perhaps matching TRBD1 (6 bases). The V and J ends lost 1 base and 7 bases respectively, with 13 bases between them. The CDR3 extends over 14 amino acids. Germline lookup yields CDR1 KGHSH and CDR2 LQKENI. CDR3 in amino acids: CASSPQDRVFEAFF. The DNA of the CDR3 is TGTGCCAGCTCACCACAGGACAGAGTATTTGAAGCTTTCTTT.

The chain has TRBV18 and TRBJ2-7; 10 positions agree with TRBD1. The V and J ends lost 2 bases and 5 bases, in that order; junction bases with no gene match: 6. The CDR3 is made up of 15 amino acids. CDR1 and CDR2 (germline): KGHSH, LQKENI. The CDR3 DNA is TGTGCCAGCTCACCATTTTCAGGGACAGGGGACGAGCAGTACTTC. Translated: CASSPFSGTGDEQYF. Drawing the rest from reference TRBV18 and TRBJ2-7, the complete variable domain is NAGVMQNPRHLVRRRGQEARLRCSPMKGHSHVYWYRQLPEEGLKFMVYLQKENIIDESGMPKERFSAEFPKEGPSILRIQQVVRGDSAAYFCASSPFSGTGDEQYFGPGTRLTVT.

The table lists this clonotype with a count of one. This sequence joins TRBV29-1 and TRBJ1-2; D is uncertain. Germline V CDR1 and CDR2: SQVTM, ANQGSEA. The CDR3 has 10 residues. Trimming removed 3 bases from V and 12 bases from J, with 11 bases in between. This chain's CDR3 is CSVDGYINTF. The DNA for the CDR3 is TGCAGCGTTGACGGCTACATCAACACCTTC.